The clone carrying this T cell receptor (beta chain) has just one count. Next came a second PCR, run for about 6 to 12 cycles, which used a sample-barcoded 5' primer along with a J-beta primer mix. Each CDR3 protein gets one entry after TCRdb re-called the 5' RACE reads with MiXCR. In the table there are hundreds of thousands of distinct CDR3 sequences, about 42% of which are singletons. This sample was taken from a study of blood T cells in healthy people across ages. The CDR3 has 15 amino acids. Germline V gene lookup returns CDR1 KGHSH and CDR2 LQKENI. The V and J ends lost 2 bases and 0 bases respectively, with 10 bases between them.

Source material: blood. The source of this sequence is a man aged 55 to 70 in good health. The V gene is TRBV18, the J gene TRBJ2-5, with D possibly matching TRBD2 (5 bases). The CDR3 DNA is TGTGCCAGCTCACCAATGACGGGGTACCAAGAGACCCAGTACTTC. Translating it yields CASSPMTGYQETQYF.